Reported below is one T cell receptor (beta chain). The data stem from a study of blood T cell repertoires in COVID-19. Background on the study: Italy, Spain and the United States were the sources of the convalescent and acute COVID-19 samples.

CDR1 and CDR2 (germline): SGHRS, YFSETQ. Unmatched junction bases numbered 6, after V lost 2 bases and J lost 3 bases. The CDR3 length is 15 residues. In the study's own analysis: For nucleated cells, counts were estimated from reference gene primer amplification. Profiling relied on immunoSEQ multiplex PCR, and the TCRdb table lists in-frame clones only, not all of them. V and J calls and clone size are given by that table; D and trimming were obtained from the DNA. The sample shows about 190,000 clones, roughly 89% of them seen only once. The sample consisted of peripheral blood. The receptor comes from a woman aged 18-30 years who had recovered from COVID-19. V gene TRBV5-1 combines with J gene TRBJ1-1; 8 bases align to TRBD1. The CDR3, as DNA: TGCGCCAGCAGCTTTTTGGGACAGGAAGACACTGAAGCTTTCTTT. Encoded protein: CASSFLGQEDTEAFF.